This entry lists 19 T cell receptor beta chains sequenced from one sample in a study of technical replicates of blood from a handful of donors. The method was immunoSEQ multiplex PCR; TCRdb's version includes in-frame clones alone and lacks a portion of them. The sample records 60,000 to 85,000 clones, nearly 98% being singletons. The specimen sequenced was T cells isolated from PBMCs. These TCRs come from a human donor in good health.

The CDR3 DNA reads TGTGCCAGTAGTATCGCGACAGGGAAATACGAGCAGTACTTC. It encodes CASSIATGKYEQYF. The rearrangement joins TRBV19 to TRBJ2-7, with TRBD1 identical over 7 bases. V lost 3 bases and J lost 4; bases outside the gene matches: 6. Germline assignment: CDR1 LNHDA and CDR2 SQIVND (reference sequence). The CDR3 runs to 14 residues.

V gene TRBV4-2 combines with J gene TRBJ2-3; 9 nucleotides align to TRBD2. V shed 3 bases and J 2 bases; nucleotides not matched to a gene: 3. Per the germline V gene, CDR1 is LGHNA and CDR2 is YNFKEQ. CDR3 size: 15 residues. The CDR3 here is CASSQVAGVTDTQYF. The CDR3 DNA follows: TGTGCCAGCAGCCAGGTAGCGGGGGTCACAGATACGCAGTATTTT.

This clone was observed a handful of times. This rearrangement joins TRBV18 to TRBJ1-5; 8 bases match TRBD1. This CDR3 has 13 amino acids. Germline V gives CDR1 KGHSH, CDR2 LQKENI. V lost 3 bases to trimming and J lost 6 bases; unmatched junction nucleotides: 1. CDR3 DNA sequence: TGTGCCAGCTCACCGACAGGGGTTCAGCCCCAGCATTTT. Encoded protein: CASSPTGVQPQHF.

The chain's CDR3 is CASSLAQENEKLFF. The CDR3, as DNA: TGCGCCAGCAGCTTGGCACAGGAGAATGAAAAACTGTTTTTT. This chain joins TRBV5-1 and TRBJ1-4; TRBD1 might be the D (5 bases). The CDR3 covers 14 residues. Trimming took off 0 bases at V and 5 bases at J, with 8 bases between the two ends. Germline CDR1 and CDR2: SGHRS and YFSETQ.

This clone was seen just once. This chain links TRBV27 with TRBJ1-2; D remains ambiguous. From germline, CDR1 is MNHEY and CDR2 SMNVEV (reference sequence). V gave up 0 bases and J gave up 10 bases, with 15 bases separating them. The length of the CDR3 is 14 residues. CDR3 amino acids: CASSLSSVASSYTF. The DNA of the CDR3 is TGTGCCAGCAGTTTATCGTCCGTCGCGTCTTCCTACACCTTC.

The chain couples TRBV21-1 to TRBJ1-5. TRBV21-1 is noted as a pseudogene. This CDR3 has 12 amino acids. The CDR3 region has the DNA TGTGCCAGCACCCCCGAGGGTCAGCCCCAGCATTTT. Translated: CASTPEGQPQHF.

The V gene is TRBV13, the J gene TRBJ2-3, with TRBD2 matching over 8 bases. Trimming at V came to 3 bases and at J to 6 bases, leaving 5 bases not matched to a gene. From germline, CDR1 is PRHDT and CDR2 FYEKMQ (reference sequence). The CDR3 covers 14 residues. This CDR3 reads CASSFSGTMDTQYF. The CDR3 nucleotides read TGTGCCAGCAGCTTTAGCGGGACCATGGATACGCAGTATTTT.

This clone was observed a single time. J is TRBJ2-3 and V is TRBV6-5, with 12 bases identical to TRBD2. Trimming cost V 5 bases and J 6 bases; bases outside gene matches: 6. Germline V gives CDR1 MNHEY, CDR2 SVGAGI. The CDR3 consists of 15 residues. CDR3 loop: CASSPSSGGADTQYF. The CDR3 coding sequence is TGTGCCAGCAGTCCGTCTAGCGGGGGGGCCGATACGCAGTATTTT.

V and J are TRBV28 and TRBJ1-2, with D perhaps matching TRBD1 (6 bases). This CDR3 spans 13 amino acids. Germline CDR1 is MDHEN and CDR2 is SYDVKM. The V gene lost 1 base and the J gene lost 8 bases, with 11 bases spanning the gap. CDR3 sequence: CASSLSGEGGYTF. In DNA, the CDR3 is TGTGCCAGCAGTTTATCAGGGGAAGGAGGCTACACCTTC.

Here the CDR3 DNA reads TGTGCCAGCAGTTGGACAGGGAGGCCCCAGTACTTC. Translated: CASSWTGRPQYF. The chain links TRBV28 to TRBJ2-5; 8 bases line up with TRBD1. The ends lost 4 bases at V and 9 bases at J; junction bases unmatched: 4. Germline CDR1 MDHEN, CDR2 SYDVKM. CDR3 length: 12 residues.

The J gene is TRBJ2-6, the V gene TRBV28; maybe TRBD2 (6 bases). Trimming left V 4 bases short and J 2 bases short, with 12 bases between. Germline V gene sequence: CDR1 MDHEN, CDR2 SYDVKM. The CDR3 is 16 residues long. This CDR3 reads CASSSGGKTGANVLTF. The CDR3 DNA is TGTGCCAGCAGTTCGGGCGGGAAGACTGGGGCCAACGTCCTGACTTTC.

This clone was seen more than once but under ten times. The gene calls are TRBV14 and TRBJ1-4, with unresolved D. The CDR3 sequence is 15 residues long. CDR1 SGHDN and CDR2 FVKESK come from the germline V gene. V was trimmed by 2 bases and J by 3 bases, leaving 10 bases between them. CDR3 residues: CASSQLRLSNEKLFF. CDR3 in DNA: TGTGCCAGCAGCCAACTTAGACTTTCTAATGAAAAACTGTTTTTT.

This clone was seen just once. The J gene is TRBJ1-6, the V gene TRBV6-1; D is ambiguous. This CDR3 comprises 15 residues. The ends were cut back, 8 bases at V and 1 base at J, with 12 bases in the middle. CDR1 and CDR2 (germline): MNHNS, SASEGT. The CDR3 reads CASGIGRSYNSPLHF. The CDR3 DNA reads TGTGCCAGCGGAATAGGGAGATCCTATAATTCACCCCTCCACTTT.

The CDR3 DNA is TGTGCCAGCAGTGGCAGGGGTAGCAATCAGCCCCAGCATTTT. This encodes CASSGRGSNQPQHF. The rearrangement links TRBV6-1 to TRBJ1-5; D perhaps matches TRBD1 (6 bases). Trimming cost V 4 bases and J 0 bases, with 7 bases left between them. Germline assignment: CDR1 MNHNS and CDR2 SASEGT. CDR3 length equals 14 residues.

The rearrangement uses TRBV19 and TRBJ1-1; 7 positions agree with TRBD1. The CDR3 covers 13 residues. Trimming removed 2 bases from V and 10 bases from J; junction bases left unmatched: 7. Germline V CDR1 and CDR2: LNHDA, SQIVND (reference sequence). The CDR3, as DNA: TGTGCCAGTAGTATACAGGGACAGTCTAGAGCTTTCTTT. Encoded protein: CASSIQGQSRAFF. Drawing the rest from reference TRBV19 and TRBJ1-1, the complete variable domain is DGGITQSPKYLFRKEGQNVTLSCEQNLNHDAMYWYRQDPGQGLRLIYYSQIVNDFQKGDIAEGYSVSREKKESFPLTVTSAQKNPTAFYLCASSIQGQSRAFFGQGTRLTVV.

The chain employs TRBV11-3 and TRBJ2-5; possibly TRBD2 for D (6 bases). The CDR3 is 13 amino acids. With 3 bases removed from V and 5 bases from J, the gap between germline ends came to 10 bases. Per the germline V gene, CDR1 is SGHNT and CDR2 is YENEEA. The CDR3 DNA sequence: TGTGCCAGCAGCTTCTACGGGAGCGAGACCCAGTACTTC. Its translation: CASSFYGSETQYF.

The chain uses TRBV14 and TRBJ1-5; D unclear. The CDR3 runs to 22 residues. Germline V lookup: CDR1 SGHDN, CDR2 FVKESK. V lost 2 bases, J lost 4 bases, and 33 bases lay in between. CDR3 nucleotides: TGTGCCAGCAGCCAAAGAAGAGACAAAGGCCCTTCCCACCTAAGTAGGAATCAGCCCCAGCATTTT. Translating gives CASSQRRDKGPSHLSRNQPQHF.

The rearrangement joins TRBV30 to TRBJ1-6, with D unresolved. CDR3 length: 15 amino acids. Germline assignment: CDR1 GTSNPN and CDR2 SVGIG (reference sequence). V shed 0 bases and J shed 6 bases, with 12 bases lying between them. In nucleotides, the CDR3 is TGTGCCTGGAGTGTGGAGCCCGTCCCTAATTCACCCCTCCACTTT. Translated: CAWSVEPVPNSPLHF.

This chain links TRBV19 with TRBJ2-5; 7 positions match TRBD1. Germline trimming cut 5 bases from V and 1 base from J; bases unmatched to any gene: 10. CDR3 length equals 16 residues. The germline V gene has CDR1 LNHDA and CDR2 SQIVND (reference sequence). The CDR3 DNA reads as TGTGCCAGTAGTGACGTTGGCAGGGGGATCCAAGAGACCCAGTACTTC. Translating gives CASSDVGRGIQETQYF.